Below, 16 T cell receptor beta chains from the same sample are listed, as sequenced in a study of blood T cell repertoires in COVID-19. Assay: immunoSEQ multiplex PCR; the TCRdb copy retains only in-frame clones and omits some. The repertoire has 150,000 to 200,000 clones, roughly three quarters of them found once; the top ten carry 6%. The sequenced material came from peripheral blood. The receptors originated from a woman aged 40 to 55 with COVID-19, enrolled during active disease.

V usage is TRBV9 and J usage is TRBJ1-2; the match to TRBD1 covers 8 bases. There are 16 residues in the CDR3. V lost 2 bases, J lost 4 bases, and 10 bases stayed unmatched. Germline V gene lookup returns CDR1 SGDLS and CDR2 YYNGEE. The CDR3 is CASSVRGQGGSYGYTF. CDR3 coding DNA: TGTGCCAGCAGCGTCAGAGGACAGGGTGGAAGCTATGGCTACACCTTC.

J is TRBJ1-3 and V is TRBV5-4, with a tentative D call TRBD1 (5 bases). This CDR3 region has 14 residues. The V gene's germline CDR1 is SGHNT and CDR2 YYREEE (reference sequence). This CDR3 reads CGCGTESSGNTIYF. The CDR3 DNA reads TGTGGTTGCGGGACCGAAAGCTCTGGAAACACCATATATTTT.

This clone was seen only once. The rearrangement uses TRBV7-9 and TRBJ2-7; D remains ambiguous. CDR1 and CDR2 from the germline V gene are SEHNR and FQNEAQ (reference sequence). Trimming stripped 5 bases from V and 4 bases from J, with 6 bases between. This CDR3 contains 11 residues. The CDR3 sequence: CASSVSYEQYF. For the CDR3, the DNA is TGTGCCAGCAGCGTGAGTTACGAGCAGTACTTC.

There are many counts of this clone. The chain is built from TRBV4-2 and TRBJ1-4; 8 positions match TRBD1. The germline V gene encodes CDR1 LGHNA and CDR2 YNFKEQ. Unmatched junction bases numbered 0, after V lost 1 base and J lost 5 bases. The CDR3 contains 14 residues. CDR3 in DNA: TGTGCCAGCAGCCAAGGGACAGGGAATGAAAAACTGTTTTTT. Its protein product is CASSQGTGNEKLFF.

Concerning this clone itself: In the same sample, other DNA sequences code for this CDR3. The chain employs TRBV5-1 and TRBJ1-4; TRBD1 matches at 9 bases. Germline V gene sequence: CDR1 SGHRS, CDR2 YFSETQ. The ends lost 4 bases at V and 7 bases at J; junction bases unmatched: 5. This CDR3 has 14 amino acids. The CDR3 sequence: CASSPGTGSEKLFF. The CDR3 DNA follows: TGCGCCAGCAGCCCCGGGACAGGGAGTGAAAAACTGTTTTTT.

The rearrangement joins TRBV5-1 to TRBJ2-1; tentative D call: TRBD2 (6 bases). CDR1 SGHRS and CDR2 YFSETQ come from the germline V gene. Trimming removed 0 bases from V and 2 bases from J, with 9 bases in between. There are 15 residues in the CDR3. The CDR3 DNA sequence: TGCGCCAGCAGCTTGGGCGGGAATACCTACAATGAGCAGTTCTTC. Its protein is CASSLGGNTYNEQFF.

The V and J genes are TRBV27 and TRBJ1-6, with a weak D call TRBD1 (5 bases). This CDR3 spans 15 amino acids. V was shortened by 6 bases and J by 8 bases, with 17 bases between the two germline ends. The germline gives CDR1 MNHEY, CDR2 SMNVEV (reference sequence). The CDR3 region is CASRGGAVGYSPLHF. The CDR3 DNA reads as TGTGCCAGCAGGGGGGGAGCAGTAGGGTATTCACCCCTCCACTTT.

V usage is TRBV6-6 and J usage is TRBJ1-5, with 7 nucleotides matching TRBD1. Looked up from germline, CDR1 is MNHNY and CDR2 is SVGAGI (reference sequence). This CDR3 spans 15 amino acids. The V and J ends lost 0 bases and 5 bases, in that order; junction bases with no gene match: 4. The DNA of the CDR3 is TGTGCCAGCAGTTACTCAACGGGGACAGATCAGCCCCAGCATTTT. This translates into CASSYSTGTDQPQHF.

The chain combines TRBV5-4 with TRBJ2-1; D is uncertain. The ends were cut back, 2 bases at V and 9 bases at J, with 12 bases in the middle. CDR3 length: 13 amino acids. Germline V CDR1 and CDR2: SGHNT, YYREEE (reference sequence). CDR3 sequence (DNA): TGTGCCAGCAGCTTCAAACCGGTTGGTGAGCAGTTCTTC. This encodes CASSFKPVGEQFF.

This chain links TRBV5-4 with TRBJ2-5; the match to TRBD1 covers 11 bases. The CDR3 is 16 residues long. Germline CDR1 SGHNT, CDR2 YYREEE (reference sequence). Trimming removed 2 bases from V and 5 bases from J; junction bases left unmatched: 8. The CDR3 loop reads CASSFGTGGSKETQYF. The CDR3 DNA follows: TGTGCCAGCAGCTTTGGGACAGGGGGAAGTAAGGAGACCCAGTACTTC.

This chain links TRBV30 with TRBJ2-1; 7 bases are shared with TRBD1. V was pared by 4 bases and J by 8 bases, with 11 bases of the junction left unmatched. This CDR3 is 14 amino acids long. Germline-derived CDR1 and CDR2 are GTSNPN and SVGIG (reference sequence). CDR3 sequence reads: CAWTSGTVDDEQFF. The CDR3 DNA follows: TGTGCCTGGACCTCCGGGACAGTTGACGATGAGCAGTTCTTC.

The CDR3 protein is CASSSGTLYNEQFF. DNA for the CDR3: TGTGCCAGCAGCTCCGGGACACTTTACAATGAGCAGTTCTTC. The V gene is TRBV11-3, the J gene TRBJ2-1, with D tentatively TRBD1 (6 bases). Trimming took 4 bases from V and 4 from J, leaving 11 bases between them. The CDR3 loop spans 14 amino acids. CDR1 and CDR2 (germline): SGHNT, YENEEA.

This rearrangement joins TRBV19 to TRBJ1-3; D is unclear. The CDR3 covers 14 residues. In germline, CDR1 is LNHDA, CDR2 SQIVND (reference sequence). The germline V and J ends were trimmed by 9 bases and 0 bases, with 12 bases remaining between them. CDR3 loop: CASLSGDSGNTIYF. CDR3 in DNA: TGTGCCAGCCTCTCGGGTGACTCTGGAAACACCATATATTTT. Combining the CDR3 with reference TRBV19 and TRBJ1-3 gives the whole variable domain DGGITQSPKYLFRKEGQNVTLSCEQNLNHDAMYWYRQDPGQGLRLIYYSQIVNDFQKGDIAEGYSVSREKKESFPLTVTSAQKNPTAFYLCASLSGDSGNTIYFGEGSWLTVV.

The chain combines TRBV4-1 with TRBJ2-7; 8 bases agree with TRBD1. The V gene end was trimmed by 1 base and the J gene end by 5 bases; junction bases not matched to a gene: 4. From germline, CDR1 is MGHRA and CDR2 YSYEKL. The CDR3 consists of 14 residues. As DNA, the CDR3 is TGCGCCAGCAGCCAAGCCGCAGGGGGCGACGAGCAGTACTTC. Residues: CASSQAAGGDEQYF.

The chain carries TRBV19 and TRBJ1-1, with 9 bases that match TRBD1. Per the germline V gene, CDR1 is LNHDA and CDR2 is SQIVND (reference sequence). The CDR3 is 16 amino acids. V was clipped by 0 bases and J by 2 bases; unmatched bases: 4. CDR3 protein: CASSIDPGQGNTEAFF. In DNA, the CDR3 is TGTGCCAGTAGTATAGATCCGGGACAGGGTAACACTGAAGCTTTCTTT.

The CDR3 DNA sequence: TGTGCCAGCAGCCCCGGTCTGGTGGGACAGGGTCACAATCAGCCCCAGCATTTT. This codes for CASSPGLVGQGHNQPQHF. This chain joins TRBV7-9 and TRBJ1-5; TRBD1 agrees at 9 bases. The V segment lost 5 bases and the J segment 3 bases; nucleotides outside the gene matches: 14. The CDR3 extends over 18 amino acids. Germline V gene sequence: CDR1 SEHNR, CDR2 FQNEAQ (reference sequence).